This T cell receptor beta chain was sequenced for a study of cytomegalovirus exposure and HLA in healthy donors (dated by TCRdb to the late 2010s). At the level of the whole study: An earlier analysis of 587 of the donors reported 250 to 350 Gb of sequence data and about 120 million unique TCR beta sequences obtained from about 180 million T cells. Roughly 300 gigabases of sequencing data and around 88 million unique TCR sequences made up an early release that covered approximately 650 HLA-typed donors. The genetic ancestry cluster associated with self-reported Caucasian donors included 81% of the roughly 400 genotyped donors. The aim of the study was to test whether cataloging public T cell receptors could identify signatures of past pathogen exposure. The study profiled the T cell repertoires of hundreds of subjects by immunosequencing and related them to cytomegalovirus serostatus. In addition to the first cohort of around 670 subjects, a separate validation cohort of some 120 different subjects was used. To predict cytomegalovirus infection status, the study combined high-throughput TCR immunosequencing, statistical association of individual TCRs with disease status, and machine learning. In a later analysis, previously published TCR beta repertoires from several hundred donors were re-analyzed and high-resolution HLA genotyping was added so that TCR occurrence patterns could be studied. Rather than drawing on any new phenotypic data, the later analysis identified candidate immune exposures from TCR beta sequences and the way those sequences occurred across donors. An earlier analysis of some 500 of the donors used high-throughput TCR beta sequencing to judge whether each TCR beta V gene segment behaved as functional or pseudogenic. Donor age, sex, ethnicity and CMV serostatus were compiled alongside the repertoire data. Genome-wide SNP genotypes for about 65% of the 666 donors were used in a later genetic analysis, which treated that subset as a discovery cohort. All discovery cohort repertoires had been generated on a single sequencing platform. Class I and class II HLA loci were covered by the typing at four-digit resolution. Typing coverage differed by locus: A, B, C, DRB1 and DQB1 were typed in roughly 620-640 donors, DQA1 in roughly 500, DPA1 in 600 to 610, and DPB1 in 400 to 490. Roughly five DR-DQ haplotypes were handled as single units for association and clustering because linkage in the cohort was strong. Among several hundred genotyped donors of the cohort, an average of approximately 200,000 unique TCR beta nucleotide sequences was sequenced per donor, of which about 18% were non-productive. The full study reports these points: A later analysis found that most CMV-associated TCR beta chains appeared HLA-restricted, with HLA associations seemingly driven largely by CMV exposure. In a later genetic analysis, fewer N-insertions in productive TCRs were reported among donors in an Asian-associated ancestry cluster than the roughly 700-donor mean. A later analysis found that HLA-associated TCR beta chains were more clonally expanded and had lower generation probabilities than equally common non-associated chains. The earlier analysis of around 600 of the donors excluded approximately 17 rarely observed V segments, including chromosome 9 orphons, because counts were too low. In vitro tests confirmed that a few of the cytomegalovirus-associated TCR beta chains recognize cytomegalovirus antigens. A later analysis reported that several top co-occurrence clusters appeared linked to parvovirus B19, influenza, CMV and Epstein-Barr virus. In a later analysis, 16,951 TCR beta sequences were associated with specific HLA alleles at a false discovery rate of 0.05. A total of roughly 160 TCR beta chains were listed by the study as associated with cytomegalovirus. While some public TCRs were present in many individuals, most TCR sequences turned up only very rarely across donors. The presence/absence analyses assumed that sequencing depth was roughly uniform across donors, and that assumption may not be true. Because HLA typing was missing for some donors at each locus, association tests included only the typed subset. A cluster of highly shared sequence variants was judged likely to represent a technical artifact of the sequencing pipeline. Broadly in line with IMGT annotations, most TCR beta V segments showed up in productive rearrangements about 87% or about 30% of the time in an earlier analysis of under 700 of the donors. When HLA alleles, especially DR and DQ, strongly co-occurred, TCR associations were difficult to assign to individual alleles. A later genetic analysis associated a missense DCLRE1C variant with V-gene and J-gene trimming of TCR beta chains, and an independent cohort replicated the association. Some IMGT-functional V segments, including TRBV6-2 and TRBV6-3, could not be distinguished by the 87-base-pair reads and were therefore excluded. Only TCR beta chains were sequenced in this cohort, and the absence of alpha or paired-chain data limited detectable features. In a later analysis, the rate of TCR association differed among HLA loci, with DRB1 alleles having the most associated TCRs and HLA-C alleles having the fewest. Correlated functional status among segregating V segments might be attributable to linkage disequilibrium, but an unknown experimental factor could not be ruled out. A further reported finding was that TCR beta sequences accurately predicted the HLA-A and HLA-B alleles for most subjects in the first cohort. In both the original and validation cohorts, the classifier was reported to diagnose cytomegalovirus status with high specificity and sensitivity. The authors suggested that the approach could potentially be generalized to other disease states and immunological phenotypes. The only immune exposure information available for the cohort was CMV serostatus.

Points on this clone: It has no known antigen specificity.

There are 11 amino acids in the CDR3, from cysteine to phenylalanine inclusive. The CDR3 DNA has 33 bases and is translated from base 1. A distance of 8 bases separates the germline ends of V and J, which lose 3 bases and 7 bases respectively. CDR1 SGHDT and CDR2 YYEEEE were looked up in the germline V gene. The library was produced with the immunoSEQ multiplex PCR assay. For the multiplex PCR, a mixture combining 60 forward primers for TCR Vbeta segments and 13 reverse primers for TCR Jbeta segments was used. The CDR3 region of rearranged TCR beta genes was amplified from genomic DNA by a multiplex PCR assay. On the Illumina HiSeq System, the amplified TCR beta libraries were sequenced as 87-base-pair reads. The paper's data handling went like this. A later analysis counted approximately 76 million unique TCR beta chains across the 666 repertoires, and some 11 million of these chains were shared by at least two donors. To remove PCR and sequencing errors, raw reads were error-corrected and collapsed into unique sequences using a nearest-neighbor algorithm that merged closely related sequences. CDR3 sequences were aligned to IMGT reference sequences to assign V, D and J gene segments. For a sequence to be retained, a match of at least six nucleotides to both a V gene segment and a J gene segment was required. Rearrangements were classified as productive when the CDR3 lacked stop codons and remained in frame with V and J, and all other rearrangements were classified as non-productive. Following IMGT convention, CDR3 was defined as the stretch from the second conserved V-encoded cysteine up to the conserved J-encoded phenylalanine. Sequences without an unambiguous match to a single V gene segment were excluded from the earlier analysis of approximately 600 of the donors. In an earlier analysis of more than 500 of the donors, a V segment was called functional when productive rearrangements were above 56.7%, and segregating when the standard deviation between donors exceeded 5%. A statistical classification framework was built to diagnose cytomegalovirus status from the catalog of TCR beta chain sequences. V and J gene assignment, in a later analysis, came from comparing TCR nucleotide sequences with IMGT/GENE-DB human TR gene sequences. In a later analysis, CDR3 sequences and most-parsimonious VDJ recombination scenarios were assigned using the TCRdist pipeline. In a later analysis, every TCR beta chain was defined by the combination of its CDR3 amino acid sequence and its V-gene family, and reads without a unique V-gene family were dropped. To address suspected cross-contamination and a sequencing artifact, a later analysis removed 450 to 700 highly shared, low-generation-probability nucleotide sequences. A later analysis calculated a clonal expansion index for each public chain from normalized within-repertoire ranks of inferred template counts. In a later analysis, generation probabilities were computed using a VDJ recombination model fitted to out-of-frame rearrangements, and the results were checked against IGoR. Hypergeometric tests were used in a later analysis to score TCR-TCR, TCR-HLA and TCR-CMV co-occurrence, with a repertoire-size bias correction applied to the TCR pairs. False discovery rates were estimated in a later analysis by permuting HLA or CMV assignments 20 times. A later analysis grouped co-occurring TCRs with DBSCAN, adding TCRdist sequence similarity when clustering within HLA-allele-positive subsets. Co-occurrence clustering excluded repertoires with fewer than 30,000 or more than 120,000 public chains, plus five with anomalous nucleotide sharing. Imported from immuneACCESS, the table was reduced by TCRdb to in-frame sequences with V and J called. These copies leave out some clones; in studies compared against another copy, an unresolved V gene accounts for under half, and the cause of the remainder is not known. V, J and clone size derive from that table, while D and trimming were established from the DNA sequence. The sample table gives approximately 79,000 clones. The ten largest clonotypes hold about 0.83% of the sample.

The cohort was made up of approximately 700 healthy bone marrow donors. At the time of sampling, every cohort member was nominally healthy, though immune exposures that went unrecorded were likely present. The donor was CMV seronegative and belonged to the group of roughly 330 seronegative cohort members. A peripheral blood sample was collected from each donor, and TCR beta sequencing was performed on peripheral blood mononuclear cells. Genomic DNA was extracted from the blood cell samples with the Qiagen DNeasy Blood Extraction Kit. This receptor chain uses TRBV5-6 and TRBJ2-7; too little of a D gene remains to name it. The source is a boy aged 5-17 years in good health and CMV-seronegative. Specimen: PBMCs. The nucleotide sequence is given as TGTGCCAGCAGCTCATCCAGGGAGCAGTACTTC. Its amino acids are CASSSSREQYF.